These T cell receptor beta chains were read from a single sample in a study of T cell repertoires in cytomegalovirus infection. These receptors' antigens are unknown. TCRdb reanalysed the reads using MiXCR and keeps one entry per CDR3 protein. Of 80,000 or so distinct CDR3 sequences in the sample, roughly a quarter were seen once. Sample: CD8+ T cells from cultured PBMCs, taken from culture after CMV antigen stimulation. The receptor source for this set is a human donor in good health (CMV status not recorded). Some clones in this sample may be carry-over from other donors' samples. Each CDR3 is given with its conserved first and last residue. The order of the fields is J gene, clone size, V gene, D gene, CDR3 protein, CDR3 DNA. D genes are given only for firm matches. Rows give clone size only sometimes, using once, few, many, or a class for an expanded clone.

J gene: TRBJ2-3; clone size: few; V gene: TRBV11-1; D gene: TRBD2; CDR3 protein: CASSLTPSGGAEDTQYF; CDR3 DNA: TGTGCCAGCAGCTTAACTCCTAGCGGGGGGGCGGAAGATACGCAGTATTTT
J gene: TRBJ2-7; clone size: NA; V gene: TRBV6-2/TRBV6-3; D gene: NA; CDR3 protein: CASSHPPSAGSYEQYF; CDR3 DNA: TGTGCCAGCAGCCACCCTCCCAGCGCTGGATCCTACGAGCAGTACTTC
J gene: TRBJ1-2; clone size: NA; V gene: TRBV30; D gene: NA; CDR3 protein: CAWSDATFGGYTF; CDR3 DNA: TGTGCCTGGAGTGACGCGACTTTCGGGGGCTACACCTTC
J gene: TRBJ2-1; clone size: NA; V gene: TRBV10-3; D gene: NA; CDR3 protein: CAISESVTRLNNEQFF; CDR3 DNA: TGTGCCATCAGTGAGTCCGTGACTAGATTGAACAATGAGCAGTTCTTC
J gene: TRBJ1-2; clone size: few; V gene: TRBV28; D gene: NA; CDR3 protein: CASSFWGQGYTF; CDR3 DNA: TGTGCCAGCAGTTTCTGGGGTCAGGGCTACACCTTC
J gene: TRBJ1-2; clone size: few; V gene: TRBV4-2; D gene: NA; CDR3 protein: CASSLDRAGSSEGYTF; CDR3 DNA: TGTGCCAGCAGCCTTGACCGGGCAGGGAGTTCGGAGGGCTACACCTTC
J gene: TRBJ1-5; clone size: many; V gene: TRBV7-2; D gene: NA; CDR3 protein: CASSSDQGGNQPQHF; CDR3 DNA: TGTGCCAGCAGCTCTGACCAGGGTGGCAATCAGCCCCAGCATTTT
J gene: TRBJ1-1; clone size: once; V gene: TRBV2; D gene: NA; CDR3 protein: CASSGDRPEAFF; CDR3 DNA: TGTGCCAGCAGTGGGGACCGTCCTGAAGCTTTCTTT
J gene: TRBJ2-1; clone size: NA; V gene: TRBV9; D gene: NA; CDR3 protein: CASGGAVNEQFF; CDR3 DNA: TGTGCCAGCGGGGGGGCCGTAAATGAGCAGTTCTTC
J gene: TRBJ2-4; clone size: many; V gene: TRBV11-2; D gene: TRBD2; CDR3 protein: CASSRSRGGTILAKNIQYF; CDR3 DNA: TGTGCCAGCAGCCGATCGCGGGGGGGCACAATACTAGCCAAAAACATTCAGTACTTC
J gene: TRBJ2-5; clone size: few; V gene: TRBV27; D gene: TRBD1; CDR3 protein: CASRPGTGGQETQYF; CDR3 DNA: TGTGCCAGCAGACCGGGGACAGGGGGACAAGAGACCCAGTACTTC
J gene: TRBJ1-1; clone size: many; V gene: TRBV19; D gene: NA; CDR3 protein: CASSIGRNTEAFF; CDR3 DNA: TGTGCCAGTAGTATTGGGAGGAACACTGAAGCTTTCTTT
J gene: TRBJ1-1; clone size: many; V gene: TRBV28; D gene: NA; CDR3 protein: CASSLQNIEAFF; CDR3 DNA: TGTGCCAGCAGTTTACAGAATATTGAAGCTTTCTTT
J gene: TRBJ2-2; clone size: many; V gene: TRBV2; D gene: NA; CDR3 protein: CASSEEGRGTGELFF; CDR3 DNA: TGTGCCAGCAGTGAGGAGGGGCGCGGCACCGGGGAGCTGTTTTTT
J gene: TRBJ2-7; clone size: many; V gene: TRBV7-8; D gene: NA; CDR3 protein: CASSLYRDDEQYF; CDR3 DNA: TGTGCCAGCAGCTTATACAGGGATGACGAGCAGTACTTC
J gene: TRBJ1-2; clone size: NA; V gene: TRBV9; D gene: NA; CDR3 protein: CASSAPGTGARGYTF; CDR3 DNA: TGTGCCAGCAGCGCCCCCGGTACCGGAGCACGGGGCTACACCTTC
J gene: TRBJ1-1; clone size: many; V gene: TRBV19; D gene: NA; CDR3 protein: CASSYSGGTEAFF; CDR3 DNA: TGTGCCAGTAGTTATAGCGGGGGGACTGAAGCTTTCTTT
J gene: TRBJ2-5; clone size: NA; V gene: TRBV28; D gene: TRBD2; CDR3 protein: CASSSLIGVAGDETQYF; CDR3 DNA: TGTGCCAGCAGCTCCCTTATTGGGGTAGCGGGGGATGAGACCCAGTACTTC
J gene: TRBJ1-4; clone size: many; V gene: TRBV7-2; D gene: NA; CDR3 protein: CASSLQGTSEKLFF; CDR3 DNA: TGTGCCAGCAGCTTACAGGGAACGAGTGAAAAACTGTTTTTT
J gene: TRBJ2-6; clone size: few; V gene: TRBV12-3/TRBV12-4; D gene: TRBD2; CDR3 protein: CASSSLTSGRNGANVLTF; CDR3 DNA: TGTGCCAGCAGTTCCCTGACTAGCGGGAGGAATGGGGCCAACGTCCTGACTTTC
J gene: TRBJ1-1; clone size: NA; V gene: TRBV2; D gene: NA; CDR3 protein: CASRGGVGHTEAFF; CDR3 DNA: TGTGCCAGCAGAGGGGGGGTAGGACACACTGAAGCTTTCTTT
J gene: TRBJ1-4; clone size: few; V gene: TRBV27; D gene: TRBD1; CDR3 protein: CASRKGQGISEKLFF; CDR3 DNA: TGTGCCAGCAGGAAAGGACAGGGTATTTCTGAAAAACTGTTTTTT
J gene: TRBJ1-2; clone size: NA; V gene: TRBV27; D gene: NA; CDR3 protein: CASRNGGGPPILTF; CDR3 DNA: TGTGCCAGCAGAAACGGGGGTGGTCCTCCCATTCTCACCTTC
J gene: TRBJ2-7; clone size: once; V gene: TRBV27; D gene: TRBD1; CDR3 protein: CASSATGGGAYEQYF; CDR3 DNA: TGTGCCAGCAGCGCGACAGGGGGCGGGGCGTACGAGCAGTACTTC
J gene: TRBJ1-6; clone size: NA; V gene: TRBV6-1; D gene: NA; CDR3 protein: CASSDIGQSPLHF; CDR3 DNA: TGTGCCAGCAGTGATATTGGGCAGTCACCCCTCCACTTT
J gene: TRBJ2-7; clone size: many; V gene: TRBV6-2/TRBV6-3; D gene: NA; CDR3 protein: CASSLDGYEQYF; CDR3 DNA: TGTGCCAGCAGCTTAGACGGATACGAGCAGTACTTC
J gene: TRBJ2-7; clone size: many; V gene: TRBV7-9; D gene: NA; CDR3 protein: CATEAGTSTYEQYF; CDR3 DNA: TGTGCCACCGAAGCCGGGACTTCTACCTACGAGCAGTACTTC
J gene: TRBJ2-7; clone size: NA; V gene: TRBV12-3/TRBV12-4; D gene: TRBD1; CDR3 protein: CASSPGTGNSEQYF; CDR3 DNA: TGTGCCAGCAGTCCCGGGACAGGGAATAGCGAGCAGTACTTC
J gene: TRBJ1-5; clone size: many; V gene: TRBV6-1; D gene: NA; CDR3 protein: CASASPTDRSNQPQHF; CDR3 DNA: TGTGCCAGTGCGTCCCCGACAGACCGTAGCAATCAGCCCCAGCATTTT
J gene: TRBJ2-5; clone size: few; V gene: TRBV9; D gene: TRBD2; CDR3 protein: CASSPRLAEYQETQYF; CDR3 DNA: TGTGCCAGCAGCCCGCGACTAGCGGAGTACCAAGAGACCCAGTACTTC
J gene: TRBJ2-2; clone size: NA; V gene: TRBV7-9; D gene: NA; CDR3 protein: CASSSRGYTGELFF; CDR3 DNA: TGTGCCAGCAGCTCCCGTGGATACACCGGGGAGCTGTTTTTT
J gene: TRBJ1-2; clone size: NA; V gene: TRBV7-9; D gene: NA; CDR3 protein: CASRLGAKGYTF; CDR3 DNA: TGTGCCAGCAGATTAGGGGCAAAGGGCTACACCTTC
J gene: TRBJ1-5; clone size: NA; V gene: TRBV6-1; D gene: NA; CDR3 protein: CASREAAGVQPQHF; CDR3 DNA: TGTGCCAGCAGAGAAGCGGCAGGGGTACAGCCCCAGCATTTT
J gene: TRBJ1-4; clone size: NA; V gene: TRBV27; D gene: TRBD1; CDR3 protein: CASRASGTGGYREKLFF; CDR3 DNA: TGTGCCAGCAGAGCTTCCGGGACAGGGGGTTATCGTGAAAAACTGTTTTTT
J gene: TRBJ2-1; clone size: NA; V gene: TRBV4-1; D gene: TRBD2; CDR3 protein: CASSQDLERERVYEQFF; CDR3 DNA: TGCGCCAGCAGCCAAGATCTTGAGCGGGAGAGGGTCTATGAGCAGTTCTTC
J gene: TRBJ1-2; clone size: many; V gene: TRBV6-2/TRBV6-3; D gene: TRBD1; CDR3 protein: CASSYDGQGRSTIYGYTF; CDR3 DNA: TGTGCCAGCAGTTACGACGGACAGGGGCGCTCTACGATCTATGGCTACACCTTC
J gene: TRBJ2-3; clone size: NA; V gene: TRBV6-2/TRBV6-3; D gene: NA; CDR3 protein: CASSYLAGDTQYF; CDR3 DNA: TGTGCCAGCAGTTACCTAGCAGGAGATACGCAGTATTTT
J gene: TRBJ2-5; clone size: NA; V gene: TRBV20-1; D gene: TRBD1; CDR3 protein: CSAPEQGPRETQYF; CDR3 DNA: TGCAGTGCCCCAGAACAGGGGCCGCGGGAGACCCAGTACTTC
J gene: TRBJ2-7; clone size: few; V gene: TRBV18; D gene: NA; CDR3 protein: CASSPPEGDLFHEQYF; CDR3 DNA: TGTGCCAGCTCACCACCCGAGGGGGATTTGTTCCACGAGCAGTACTTC
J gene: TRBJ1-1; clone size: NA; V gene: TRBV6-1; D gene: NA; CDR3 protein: CASSPGQWNTEAFF; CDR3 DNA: TGTGCCAGCAGTCCAGGACAGTGGAACACTGAAGCTTTCTTT
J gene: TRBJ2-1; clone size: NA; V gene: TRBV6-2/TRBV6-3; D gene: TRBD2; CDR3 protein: CASSYESSGALYNEQFF; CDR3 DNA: TGTGCCAGCAGTTACGAGTCTAGCGGCGCACTCTACAATGAGCAGTTCTTC
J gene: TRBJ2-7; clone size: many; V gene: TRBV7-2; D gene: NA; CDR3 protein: CASSLVPYEQYF; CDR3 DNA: TGTGCCAGCAGCTTAGTCCCCTACGAGCAGTACTTC
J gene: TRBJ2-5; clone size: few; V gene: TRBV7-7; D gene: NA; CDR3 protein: CASSLEAGGETQYF; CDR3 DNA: TGTGCCAGCAGCTTAGAGGCAGGGGGGGAGACCCAGTACTTC
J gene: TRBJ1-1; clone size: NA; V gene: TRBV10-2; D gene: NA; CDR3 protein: CASGGSIEAFF; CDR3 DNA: TGCGCCAGCGGGGGTTCTATTGAAGCTTTCTTT